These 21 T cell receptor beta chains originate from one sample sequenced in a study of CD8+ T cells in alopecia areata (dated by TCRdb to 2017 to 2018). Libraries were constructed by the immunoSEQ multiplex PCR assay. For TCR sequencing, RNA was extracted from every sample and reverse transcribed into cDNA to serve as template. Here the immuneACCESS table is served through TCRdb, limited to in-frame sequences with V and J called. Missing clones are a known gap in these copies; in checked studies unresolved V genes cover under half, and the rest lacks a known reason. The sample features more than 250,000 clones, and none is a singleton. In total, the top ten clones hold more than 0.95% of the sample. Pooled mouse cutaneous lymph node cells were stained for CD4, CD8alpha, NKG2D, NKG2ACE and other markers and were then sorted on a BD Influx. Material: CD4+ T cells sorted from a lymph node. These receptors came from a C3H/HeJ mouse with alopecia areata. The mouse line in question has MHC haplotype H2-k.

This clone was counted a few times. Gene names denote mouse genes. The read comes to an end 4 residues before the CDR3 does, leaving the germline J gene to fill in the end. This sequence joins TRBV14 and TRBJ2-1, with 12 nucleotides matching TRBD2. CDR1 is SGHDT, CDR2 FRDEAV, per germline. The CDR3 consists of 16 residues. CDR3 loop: CASSLTGGARGAEQFF. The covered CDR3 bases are TGTGCCAGCAGTTTGACTGGGGGGGCGAGAGGGGCT.

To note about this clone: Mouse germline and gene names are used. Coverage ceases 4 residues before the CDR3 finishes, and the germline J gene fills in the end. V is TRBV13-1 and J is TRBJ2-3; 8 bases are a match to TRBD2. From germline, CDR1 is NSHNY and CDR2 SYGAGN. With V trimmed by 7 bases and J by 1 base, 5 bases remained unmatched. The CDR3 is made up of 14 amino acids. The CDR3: CASRGGLGAETLYF. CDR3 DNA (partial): TGTGCCAGCCGGGGGGGGCTGGGTGCAGAA.

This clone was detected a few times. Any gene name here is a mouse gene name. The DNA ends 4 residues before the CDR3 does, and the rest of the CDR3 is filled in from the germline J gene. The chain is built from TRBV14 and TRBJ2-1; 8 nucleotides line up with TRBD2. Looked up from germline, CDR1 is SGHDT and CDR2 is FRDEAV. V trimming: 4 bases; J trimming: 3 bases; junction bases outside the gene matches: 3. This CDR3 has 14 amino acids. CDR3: CASSQWGGYAEQFF. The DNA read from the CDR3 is TGTGCCAGCAGTCAGTGGGGGGGCTATGCT.

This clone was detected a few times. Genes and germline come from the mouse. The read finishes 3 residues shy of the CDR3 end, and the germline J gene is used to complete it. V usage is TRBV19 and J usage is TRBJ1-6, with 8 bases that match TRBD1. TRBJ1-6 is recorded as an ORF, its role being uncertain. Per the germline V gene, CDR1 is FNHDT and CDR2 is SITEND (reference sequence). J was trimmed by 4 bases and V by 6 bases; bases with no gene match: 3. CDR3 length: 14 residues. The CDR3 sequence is CASKDREYNSPLYF. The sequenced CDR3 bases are TGTGCCAGCAAGGACAGGGAGTATAATTCGCCC.

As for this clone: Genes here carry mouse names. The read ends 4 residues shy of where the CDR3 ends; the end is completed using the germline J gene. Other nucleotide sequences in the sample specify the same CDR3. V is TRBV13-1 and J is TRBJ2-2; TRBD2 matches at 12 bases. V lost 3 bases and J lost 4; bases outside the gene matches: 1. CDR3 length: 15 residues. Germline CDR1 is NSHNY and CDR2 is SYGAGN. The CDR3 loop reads CASSGTGGGTGQLYF. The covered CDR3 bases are TGTGCCAGCAGTGGGACTGGGGGGGGCACCGGG.

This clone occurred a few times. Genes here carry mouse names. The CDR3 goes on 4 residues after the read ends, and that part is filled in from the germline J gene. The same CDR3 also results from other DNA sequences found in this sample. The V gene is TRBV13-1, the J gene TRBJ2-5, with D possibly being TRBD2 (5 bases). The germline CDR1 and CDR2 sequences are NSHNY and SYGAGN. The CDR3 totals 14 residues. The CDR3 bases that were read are TGTGCCAGCAGTGATGCAACTGGCCAGGAC. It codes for CASSDATGQD. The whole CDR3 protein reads CASSDATGQDTQYF.

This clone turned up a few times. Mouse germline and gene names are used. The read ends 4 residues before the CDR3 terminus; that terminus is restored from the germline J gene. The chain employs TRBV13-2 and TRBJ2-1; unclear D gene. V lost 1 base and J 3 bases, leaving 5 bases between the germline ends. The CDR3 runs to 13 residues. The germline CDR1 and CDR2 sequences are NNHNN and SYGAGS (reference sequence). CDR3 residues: CASGDYIYAEQFF. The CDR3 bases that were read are TGTGCCAGCGGTGATTACATCTATGCT.

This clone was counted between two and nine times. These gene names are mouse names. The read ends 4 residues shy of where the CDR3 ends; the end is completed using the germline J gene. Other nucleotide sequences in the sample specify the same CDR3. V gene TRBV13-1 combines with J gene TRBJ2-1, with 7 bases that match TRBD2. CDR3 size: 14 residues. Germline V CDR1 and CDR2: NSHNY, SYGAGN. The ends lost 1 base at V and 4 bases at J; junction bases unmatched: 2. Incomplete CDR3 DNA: TGTGCCAGCAGTGATTCCTGGGGGTATGCT. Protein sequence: CASSDSWGYA. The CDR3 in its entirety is CASSDSWGYAEQFF.

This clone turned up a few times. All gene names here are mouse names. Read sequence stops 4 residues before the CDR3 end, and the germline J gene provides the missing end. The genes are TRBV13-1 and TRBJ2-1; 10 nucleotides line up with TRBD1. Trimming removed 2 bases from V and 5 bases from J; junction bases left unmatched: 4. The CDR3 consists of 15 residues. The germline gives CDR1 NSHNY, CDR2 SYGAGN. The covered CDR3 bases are TGTGCCAGCAGTGACCCAGGGACAGGGGATGCT. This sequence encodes CASSDPGTGDA. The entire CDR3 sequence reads CASSDPGTGDAEQFF.

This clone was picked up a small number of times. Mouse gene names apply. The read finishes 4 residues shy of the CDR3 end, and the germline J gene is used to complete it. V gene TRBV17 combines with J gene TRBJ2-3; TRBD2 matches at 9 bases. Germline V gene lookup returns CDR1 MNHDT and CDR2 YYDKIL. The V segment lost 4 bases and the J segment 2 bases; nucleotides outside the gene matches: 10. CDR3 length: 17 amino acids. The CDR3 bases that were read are TGTGCTAGCAGTACCTGGGGGGGAGGGTCTTCTGCAGAA. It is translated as CASSTWGGGSSAE. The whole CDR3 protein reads CASSTWGGGSSAETLYF.

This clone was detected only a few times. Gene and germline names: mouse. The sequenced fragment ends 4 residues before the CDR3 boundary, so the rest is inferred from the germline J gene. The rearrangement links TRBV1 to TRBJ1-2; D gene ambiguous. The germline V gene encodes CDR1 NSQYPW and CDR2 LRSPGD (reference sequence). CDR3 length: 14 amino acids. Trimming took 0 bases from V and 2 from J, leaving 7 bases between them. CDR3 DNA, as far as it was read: TGCACCTGCAGTGCAGATAAAGGGAACTCC. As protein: CTCSADKGNS. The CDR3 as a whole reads CTCSADKGNSDYTF.

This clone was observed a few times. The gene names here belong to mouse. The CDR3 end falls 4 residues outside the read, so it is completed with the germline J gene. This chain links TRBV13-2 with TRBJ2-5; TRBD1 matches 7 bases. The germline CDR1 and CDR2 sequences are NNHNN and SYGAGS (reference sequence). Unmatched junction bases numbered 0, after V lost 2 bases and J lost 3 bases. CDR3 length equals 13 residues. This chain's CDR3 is CASGEGQQDTQYF. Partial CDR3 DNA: TGTGCCAGCGGTGAGGGACAGCAAGAC.

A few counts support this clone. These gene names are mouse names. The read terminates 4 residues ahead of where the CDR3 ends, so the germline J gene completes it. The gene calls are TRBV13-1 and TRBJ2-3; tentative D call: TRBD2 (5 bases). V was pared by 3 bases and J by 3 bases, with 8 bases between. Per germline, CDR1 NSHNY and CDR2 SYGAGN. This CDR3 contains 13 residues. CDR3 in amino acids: CASSVNWAETLYF. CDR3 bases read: TGTGCCAGCAGTGTTAACTGGGCAGAA.

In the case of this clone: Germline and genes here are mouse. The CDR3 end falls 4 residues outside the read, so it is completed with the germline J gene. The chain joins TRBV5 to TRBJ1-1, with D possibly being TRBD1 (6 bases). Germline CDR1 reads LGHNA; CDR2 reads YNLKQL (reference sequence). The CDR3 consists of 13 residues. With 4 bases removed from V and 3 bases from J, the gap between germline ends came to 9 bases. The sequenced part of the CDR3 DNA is TGTGCCAGCAGCCGTGGGACATACACA. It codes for CASSRGTYT. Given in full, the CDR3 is CASSRGTYTEVFF.

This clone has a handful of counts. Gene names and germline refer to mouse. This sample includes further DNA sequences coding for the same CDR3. Partial CDR3 DNA: TGCACCTGCAGTGGGGGGGGCGCTTATGCT. Translated, it gives CTCSGGGAYA. The complete CDR3 sequence is CTCSGGGAYAEQFF. The chain links TRBV1 to TRBJ2-1, with 8 bases aligning to TRBD2. The CDR3 is cut off 4 residues early in the read; its end comes from the germline J gene. Germline V gene sequence: CDR1 NSQYPW, CDR2 LRSPGD (reference sequence). The CDR3 length is 14 residues. V gave up 4 bases and J gave up 4 bases; unmatched junction bases: 3.

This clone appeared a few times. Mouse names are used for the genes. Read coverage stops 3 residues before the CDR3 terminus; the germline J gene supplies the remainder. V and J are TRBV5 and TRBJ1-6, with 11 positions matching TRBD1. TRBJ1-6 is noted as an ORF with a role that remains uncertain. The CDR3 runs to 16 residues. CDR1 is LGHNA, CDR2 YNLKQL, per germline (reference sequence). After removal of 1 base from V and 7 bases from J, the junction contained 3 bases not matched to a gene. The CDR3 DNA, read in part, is TGTGCCAGCAGCCAAGGGACAGGGGGCTGGAATTCGCCC. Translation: CASSQGTGGWNSP. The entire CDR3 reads CASSQGTGGWNSPLYF.

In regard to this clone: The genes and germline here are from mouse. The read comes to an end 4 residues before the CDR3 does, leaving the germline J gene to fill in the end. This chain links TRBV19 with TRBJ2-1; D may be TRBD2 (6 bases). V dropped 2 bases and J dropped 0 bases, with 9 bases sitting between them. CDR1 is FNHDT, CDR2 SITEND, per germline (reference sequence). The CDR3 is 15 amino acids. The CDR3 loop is CASSIGGSNYAEQFF. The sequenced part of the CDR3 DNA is TGTGCCAGCAGTATCGGGGGGTCTAACTATGCT. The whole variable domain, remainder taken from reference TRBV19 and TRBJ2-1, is GGIITQTPKFLIGQEGQKLTLKCQQNFNHDTMYWYRQDSGKGLRLIYYSITENDLQKGDLSEGYDASREKKSSFSLTVTSAQKNEMAVFLCASSIGGSNYAEQFFGPGTRLTVL.

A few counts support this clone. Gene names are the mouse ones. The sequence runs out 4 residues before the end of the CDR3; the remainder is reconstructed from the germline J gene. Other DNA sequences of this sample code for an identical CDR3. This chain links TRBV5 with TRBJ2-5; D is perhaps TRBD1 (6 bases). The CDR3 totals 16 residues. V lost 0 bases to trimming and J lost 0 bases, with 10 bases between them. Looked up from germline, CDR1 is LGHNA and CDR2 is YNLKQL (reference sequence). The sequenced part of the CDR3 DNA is TGTGCCAGCAGCCAAGAGGGGACAATTAACCAAGAC. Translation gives CASSQEGTINQD. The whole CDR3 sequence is CASSQEGTINQDTQYF.

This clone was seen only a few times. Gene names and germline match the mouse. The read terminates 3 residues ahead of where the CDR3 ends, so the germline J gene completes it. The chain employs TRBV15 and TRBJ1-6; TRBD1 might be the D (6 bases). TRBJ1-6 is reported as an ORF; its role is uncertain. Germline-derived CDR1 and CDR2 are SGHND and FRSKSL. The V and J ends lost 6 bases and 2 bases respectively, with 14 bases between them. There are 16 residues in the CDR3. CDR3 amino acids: CASSRKDSPYNSPLYF. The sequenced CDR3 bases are TGTGCCAGCAGCCGCAAGGACAGCCCCTATAATTCGCCC.

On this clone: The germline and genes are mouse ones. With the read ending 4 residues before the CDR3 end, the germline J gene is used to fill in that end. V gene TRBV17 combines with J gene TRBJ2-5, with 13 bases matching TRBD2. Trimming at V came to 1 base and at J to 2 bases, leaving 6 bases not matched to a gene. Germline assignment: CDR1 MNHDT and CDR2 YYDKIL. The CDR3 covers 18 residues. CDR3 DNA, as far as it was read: TGTGCTAGCAGTAGAGCGTGGACTGGGGGGGCCGTCCAAGAC. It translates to CASSRAWTGGAVQD. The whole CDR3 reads CASSRAWTGGAVQDTQYF.

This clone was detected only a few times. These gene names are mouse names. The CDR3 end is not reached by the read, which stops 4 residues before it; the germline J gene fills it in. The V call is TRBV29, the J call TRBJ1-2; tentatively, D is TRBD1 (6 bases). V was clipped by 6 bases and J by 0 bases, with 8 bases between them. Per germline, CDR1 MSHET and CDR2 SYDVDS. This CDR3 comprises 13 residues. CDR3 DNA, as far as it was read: TGTGCTAGCAGCCAGGGGACAAACTCC. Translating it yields CASSQGTNS. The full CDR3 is CASSQGTNSDYTF.